This entry lists 12 T cell receptor beta chains sequenced from one sample in a study of blood T cell repertoires in COVID-19. This table comes from immunoSEQ multiplex PCR, and its TCRdb copy is limited to in-frame clones, with some not included. The table records some 160,000 clones, around 92% of them present only once. Sequencing was done on a sample of peripheral blood. The source of these receptors is a man between 60 and 75 years old with acute or convalescent COVID-19.

This rearrangement joins TRBV5-8 to TRBJ1-5; no firm D call. Germline CDR1 and CDR2: SGHTS and YDEGEE. V dropped 4 bases and J dropped 5 bases, with 19 bases sitting between them. CDR3 length: 16 amino acids. CDR3 in amino acids: CASSLTGGRGYQPQHF. The CDR3 DNA reads TGTGCCAGCAGCCTCACCGGTGGACGGGGATATCAGCCCCAGCATTTT. The variable domain in full, with the rest retrieved from reference TRBV5-8 and TRBJ1-5, is EAGVTQSPTHLIKTRGQQATLRCSPISGHTSVYWYQQALGLGLQFLLWYDEGEERNRGNFPPRFSGRQFPNYSSELNVNALELEDSALYLCASSLTGGRGYQPQHFGDGTRLSIL.

This clone was counted once. V and J are TRBV6-6 and TRBJ2-7, with a weak D call TRBD2 (5 bases). Germline CDR1 MNHNY, CDR2 SVGAGI (reference sequence). V gave up 7 bases and J gave up 2 bases, with 12 bases separating them. This CDR3 has 13 amino acids. DNA of the CDR3: TGTGCCAGCAAGAGGGAGAGTACCTACGAGCAGTACTTC. This codes for CASKRESTYEQYF.

V usage is TRBV2 and J usage is TRBJ2-2; the D gene is possibly TRBD1 (5 bases). This CDR3 contains 14 residues. With 6 bases removed from V and 2 bases from J, the gap between germline ends came to 10 bases. CDR1 SNHLY and CDR2 FYNNEI come from the germline V gene. DNA of the CDR3: TGTGCCAGCAGAAGGACACAAAACACCGGGGAGCTGTTTTTT. It encodes CASRRTQNTGELFF.

The chain joins TRBV4-1 to TRBJ2-1, with TRBD1 identical over 7 bases. The CDR3 has 12 residues. Per the germline V gene, CDR1 is MGHRA and CDR2 is YSYEKL. After removal of 1 base from V and 15 bases from J, the junction contained 6 bases not matched to a gene. The CDR3, as DNA: TGCGCCAGCAGCCAAGCCAGGGGGAGTCCGTTCTTC. It specifies CASSQARGSPFF.

The chain combines TRBV30 with TRBJ1-6; perhaps TRBD1 as D (5 bases). This CDR3 is built from 14 residues. Germline V lookup: CDR1 GTSNPN, CDR2 SVGIG (reference sequence). V was shortened by 0 bases and J by 7 bases, with 10 bases between the two germline ends. CDR3 sequence (DNA): TGTGCCTGGAGTGTACGGGCAGGGAATTCACCCCTCCACTTT. Its translation: CAWSVRAGNSPLHF.

This chain uses TRBV3-1 (or the pseudogene TRBV3-2) with TRBJ2-6, with D possibly TRBD1 on 5 matching bases. The CDR3 runs 17 residues. CDR1 is LGHDT, CDR2 YNNKEL, per germline (reference sequence). V was pared by 1 base and J by 0 bases, with 10 bases between. CDR3 region: CASSQVGRGSGANVLTF. The CDR3, as DNA: TGTGCCAGCAGCCAAGTGGGTAGGGGCTCTGGGGCCAACGTCCTGACTTTC.

This chain uses TRBV6-5 with TRBJ1-1; D gene ambiguous. Trimming removed 0 bases at V and 4 bases at J, with 9 bases between. Germline V gene lookup returns CDR1 MNHEY and CDR2 SVGAGI. The CDR3 consists of 14 residues. The CDR3 DNA follows: TGTGCCAGCAGTTACTCACGCACGGGCACTGAAGCTTTCTTT. This gives the protein CASSYSRTGTEAFF.

The rearrangement joins TRBV19 to TRBJ2-2; tentatively, D is TRBD1 (5 bases). V lost 6 bases to trimming and J lost 2 bases, with 10 bases between them. The CDR3 spans 14 residues. Germline-derived CDR1 and CDR2 are LNHDA and SQIVND (reference sequence). This chain's CDR3 is CASRQTVNTGELFF. CDR3 in DNA: TGTGCCAGTAGACAGACAGTTAACACCGGGGAGCTGTTTTTT.

This sequence joins TRBV7-2 and TRBJ2-7; tentative D call: TRBD1 (5 bases). The CDR3 spans 14 residues. Germline-derived CDR1 and CDR2 are SGHTA and FQGNSA. Trimming took 5 bases from V and 0 from J, leaving 11 bases between them. CDR3 DNA: TGTGCCAGCAGCCACGACAGTCTCTCCTACGAGCAGTACTTC. This encodes CASSHDSLSYEQYF. The variable domain in full, with the rest retrieved from reference TRBV7-2 and TRBJ2-7, is GAGVSQSPSNKVTEKGKDVELRCDPISGHTALYWYRQSLGQGLEFLIYFQGNSAPDKSGLPSDRFSAERTGGSVSTLTIQRTQQEDSAVYLCASSHDSLSYEQYFGPGTRLTVT.

The V gene is TRBV14, the J gene TRBJ1-1; 11 nucleotides match TRBD1. Germline CDR1 SGHDN, CDR2 FVKESK. CDR3 length equals 18 residues. V shed 1 base, J shed 1 base, and the junction held 8 bases outside the gene matches. In DNA form, the CDR3 reads TGTGCCAGCAGCCAAGGGACAGGGGGCGCGTTGGGGAACACTGAAGCTTTCTTT. Protein: CASSQGTGGALGNTEAFF.

CDR3 sequence (DNA): TGTGCCAGCAGCCAAGAGAGAGGGAGGACGCAGTATTTT. Translated: CASSQERGRTQYF. V gene TRBV3-1 (or the pseudogene TRBV3-2) combines with J gene TRBJ2-3; TRBD2 is a possible D gene (6 bases). Germline lookup yields CDR1 LGHDT and CDR2 YNNKEL (reference sequence). CDR3 length: 13 residues. V lost 0 bases to trimming and J lost 9 bases, with 10 bases between them.

The chain combines TRBV7-2 with TRBJ1-4; D ambiguous. Germline CDR1 reads SGHTA; CDR2 reads FQGNSA. CDR3 length equals 15 residues. The V end was cut by 5 bases, the J end by 4 bases, with 14 bases between. CDR3 sequence reads: CASSPFRGLNEKLFF. The CDR3 DNA sequence: TGTGCCAGCAGCCCCTTTCGGGGTCTTAATGAAAAACTGTTTTTT.